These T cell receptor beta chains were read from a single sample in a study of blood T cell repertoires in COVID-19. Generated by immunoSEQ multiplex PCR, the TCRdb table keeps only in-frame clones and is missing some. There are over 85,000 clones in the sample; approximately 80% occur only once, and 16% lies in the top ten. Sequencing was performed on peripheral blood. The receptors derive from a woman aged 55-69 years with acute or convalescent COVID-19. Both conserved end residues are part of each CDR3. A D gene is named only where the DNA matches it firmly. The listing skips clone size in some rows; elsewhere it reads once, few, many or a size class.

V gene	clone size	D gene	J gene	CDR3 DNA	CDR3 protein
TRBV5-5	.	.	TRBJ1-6	TGTGCCAGCAGCTTGGAGGGAGGGGGAGTATATTCACCCCTCCACTTT	CASSLEGGGVYSPLHF
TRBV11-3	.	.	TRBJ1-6	TGTGCCAGCAGCCGAGGACAGAATTCACCCCTCCACTTT	CASSRGQNSPLHF
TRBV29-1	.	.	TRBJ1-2	TGCAGCCTCCGGGGTGGCAGCATCTATGGCTACACCTTC	CSLRGGSIYGYTF
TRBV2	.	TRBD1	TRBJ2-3	TGTGCCAGCCAAGGGACAGGGGGGCGCACAGATACGCAGTATTTT	CASQGTGGRTDTQYF
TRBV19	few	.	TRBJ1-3	TGTGCCAGTAATCCCCGGGGTTTTAATAGAAACACCATATATTTT	CASNPRGFNRNTIYF
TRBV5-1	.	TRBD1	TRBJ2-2	TGCGCCAGCAGAGGACAGGGGGCCGGGGAGCTGTTTTTT	CASRGQGAGELFF
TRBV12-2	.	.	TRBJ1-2	TGTGCAAGTCGCTTCGACCCCCCGCGGGGTAGTTCCACCTTC	CASRFDPPRGSSTF
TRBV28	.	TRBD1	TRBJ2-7	TGTGCCAGCAGTCTCCCAGGGACAGGGAACGAGCAGTACTTC	CASSLPGTGNEQYF
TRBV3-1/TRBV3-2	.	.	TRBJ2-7	TGTGCCAGCAGCCTCGACACCGGCCGCTACGAGCAGTACTTC	CASSLDTGRYEQYF
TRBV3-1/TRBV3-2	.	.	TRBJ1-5	TGTGCCAGTGGAGGCAATCAGCCCCAGCATTTT	CASGGNQPQHF